The 3 T cell receptor beta chains reported below all come from one sample, sequenced in a study of beta chain features in type 1 diabetes. Study-wide results and limits: Shortening that was moderate but significant affected the TCRB CDR3s of Type 1 diabetes patients in all four CD4+ subsets.

All of the isolated RNA was reverse transcribed, so expressed TCRB transcripts were sequenced. Only in-frame clones appear in the TCRdb table, and some are missing; sequencing was by immunoSEQ multiplex PCR. Seen here are 280,000 or so clones, about 15% observed once, and the top ten hold roughly 0.015%. No antigen has been identified for these receptors. Material for sequencing was naive CD4+ T cells from blood. These receptors originate from a man aged 18 to 30 with type 1 diabetes.

The rearrangement uses TRBV15 and TRBJ1-2, with D possibly matching TRBD1 (5 bases). The CDR3 is made up of 14 amino acids. The V end was cut by 6 bases, the J end by 3 bases, with 14 bases between. Germline V gene sequence: CDR1 LNHNV, CDR2 YYDKDF (reference sequence). The CDR3 DNA follows: TGTGCCACCAGAGGACACTCTCGAGACTATGGCTACACCTTC. Translation gives CATRGHSRDYGYTF. Filled out from reference TRBV15 and TRBJ1-2, the complete variable domain reads DAMVIQNPRYQVTQFGKPVTLSCSQTLNHNVMYWYQQKSSQAPKLLFHYYDKDFNNEADTPDNFQSRRPNTSFCFLDIRSPGLGDTAMYLCATRGHSRDYGYTFGSGTRLTVV.

The chain uses TRBV28 and TRBJ2-1; no definite D call. The V gene lost 5 bases and the J gene lost 9 bases, with 5 bases spanning the gap. Germline V gene data show CDR1 as MDHEN and CDR2 as SYDVKM. The CDR3 spans 10 residues. CDR3 loop: CASSGREQFF. The CDR3 DNA sequence: TGTGCCAGCAGTGGGCGTGAGCAGTTCTTC. The full variable domain, its missing parts supplied by reference TRBV28 and TRBJ2-1, is DVKVTQSSRYLVKRTGEKVFLECVQDMDHENMFWYRQDPGLGLRLIYFSYDVKMKEKGDIPEGYSVSREKKERFSLILESASTNQTSMYLCASSGREQFFGPGTRLTVL.

This sequence joins TRBV6-6 and TRBJ2-7; TRBD1 aligns across 7 bases. Trimming removed 4 bases from V and 4 bases from J; junction bases left unmatched: 4. The CDR3 consists of 13 residues. Germline CDR1 and CDR2: MNHNY and SVGAGI (reference sequence). The CDR3 bases are TGTGCCAGCAGTTCCTGGGACAGATACGAGCAGTACTTC. Translating it yields CASSSWDRYEQYF.